This is a list of T cell receptor beta chains from one sample in a study of PD-1 blockade in classical Hodgkin lymphoma. Libraries were prepared by immunoSEQ multiplex PCR; TCRdb keeps only in-frame clonotypes and omits some of them. The profile shows over 80,000 clones, around 78% of them singletons. The sample in question was peripheral blood mononuclear cells (PBMCs), obtained before the fourth cycle of nivolumab. Every receptor here comes from a human donor with classical Hodgkin lymphoma. Each CDR3 is given with its conserved first and last residue. The D gene is left open where the match is weak. Size is omitted from some rows. Given values are once, few, many or a class for expanded clones.

NA,TRBD2,TRBJ2-1,TRBV11-3,CASSFGLAISYNEQFF,TGTGCCAGCAGCTTTGGACTAGCAATCTCCTACAATGAGCAGTTCTTC
few,NA,TRBJ2-4,TRBV4-2,CASSQDFAQGEGNIQYF,TGTGCCAGCAGCCAAGACTTTGCACAGGGAGAAGGAAACATTCAGTACTTC
NA,NA,TRBJ2-7,TRBV7-9,CASSPRNFGAYEQYF,TGTGCCAGCAGCCCCCGTAACTTTGGGGCCTACGAGCAGTACTTC
NA,TRBD1,TRBJ1-3,TRBV6-5,CASRDTGGGNTIYF,TGTGCCAGCAGAGATACAGGGGGAGGAAACACCATATATTTT
once,NA,TRBJ1-6,TRBV5-4,CASSLGRSTWVPLHF,TGTGCCAGCAGCTTGGGACGCAGCACATGGGTTCCCCTCCACTTT
NA,NA,TRBJ2-7,TRBV2,CASTRDRNYEQYF,TGTGCCAGCACGCGGGACAGAAACTACGAGCAGTACTTC
NA,TRBD1,TRBJ1-2,TRBV18,CASSPPTTGGHGYTF,TGTGCCAGCTCACCACCGACGACAGGGGGCCATGGCTACACCTTC
NA,NA,TRBJ1-1,TRBV18,CASSPPGGWTEAFF,TGTGCCAGCTCACCACCGGGGGGCTGGACTGAAGCTTTCTTT
NA,NA,TRBJ1-6,TRBV7-8,CASSLAGRGSYNSPLHF,TGTGCCAGCAGCTTAGCAGGGAGGGGATCCTATAATTCACCCCTCCACTTT
NA,NA,TRBJ1-1,TRBV18,CASSPHGRTRIVNTEAFF,TGTGCCAGCTCACCACATGGCAGAACGAGAATCGTGAACACTGAAGCTTTCTTT
NA,TRBD1,TRBJ1-1,TRBV7-3,CASSPSGGGTEAFF,TGTGCCAGCAGCCCATCAGGGGGCGGCACTGAAGCTTTCTTT
NA,TRBD1,TRBJ2-5,TRBV7-9,CASSWGQGGVETQYF,TGTGCCAGCAGCTGGGGACAGGGCGGAGTGGAGACCCAGTACTTC
NA,TRBD1,TRBJ2-5,TRBV2,CASSRDRVGQETQYF,TGTGCCAGCAGTAGGGACAGGGTAGGGCAAGAGACCCAGTACTTC
NA,NA,TRBJ2-7,TRBV7-3,CASSFLPAGSYEQYF,TGTGCCAGCAGCTTCCTCCCCGCCGGCTCCTACGAGCAGTACTTC
once,NA,TRBJ2-7,TRBV25-1,CASSDRYEQYF,TGTGCCAGCAGTGACCGTTACGAGCAGTACTTC
NA,NA,TRBJ2-1,TRBV7-8,CASSLILGPYNEQFF,TGTGCCAGCAGCTTAATACTGGGGCCGTACAATGAGCAGTTCTTC
NA,NA,TRBJ2-1,TRBV19,CASSSRGDEQFF,TGTGCCAGTAGTAGCAGGGGTGATGAGCAGTTCTTC
NA,TRBD2,TRBJ2-5,TRBV23-1,CASSQGWTSGRGTIETQYF,TGCGCCAGCAGCCAAGGATGGACTAGCGGGAGGGGGACGATAGAGACCCAGTACTTC
NA,TRBD1,TRBJ2-5,TRBV6-4,CASSEGTGGSFTQYF,TGTGCCAGCAGTGAAGGGACAGGGGGCTCGTTTACCCAGTACTTC
NA,NA,TRBJ2-5,TRBV15,CATSALGQLQETQYF,TGTGCCACCAGTGCCCTCGGACAGCTCCAAGAGACCCAGTACTTC
NA,NA,TRBJ1-2,TRBV10-3,CAISGRGVNYGYTF,TGTGCCATCAGTGGCAGGGGCGTGAACTATGGCTACACCTTC
NA,TRBD1,TRBJ1-5,TRBV30,CAWSVSDRDNQPQHF,TGTGCCTGGAGTGTATCGGACAGGGACAATCAGCCCCAGCATTTT
NA,NA,TRBJ1-1,TRBV10-2,CASSDSFEQFVMNTEAFF,TGCGCCAGCAGTGATTCCTTCGAACAATTCGTCATGAACACTGAAGCTTTCTTT